This T cell receptor beta chain appears in the sequencing data of a study of blood T cell repertoires in COVID-19. Sequenced by immunoSEQ multiplex PCR; TCRdb stores in-frame clones only, minus some. The table lists about 160,000 clones, 82% of them singletons, with about 10% in the top ten. V lost 3 bases and J lost 4, with 10 bases in between. CDR1 is LGHDT, CDR2 YNNKEL, per germline (reference sequence). The length of the CDR3 is 13 residues. Source material: peripheral blood. The rearrangement links TRBV3-1 (or the pseudogene TRBV3-2) to TRBJ2-7, with D perhaps TRBD2 (6 bases). This receptor was identified in an elderly woman with active or convalescent COVID-19. This CDR3 is CASSQRDFYEQYF. CDR3 coding DNA: TGTGCCAGCAGCCAGCGGGACTTTTACGAGCAGTACTTC.